The clone carrying this T cell receptor beta chain was found a few times. The antigen remains undetermined. The source of the sample is a study of T cells in Graves' hyperthyroidism and ophthalmopathy. CDR3 length equals 14 residues. The V gene end was trimmed by 6 bases and the J gene end by 0 bases; junction bases not matched to a gene: 5. CDR1 and CDR2 (germline): SQVTM, ANQGSEA. Study results and limitations: In the blood, most expanded thyroid clonotypes above 0.001 appeared as well.

There were TCR beta CDR3 regions amplified from RNA transcripts. The HTBI set primed first-round TCR CDR3 RT-PCR. TCRdb re-derived calls from the multiplex PCR reads in MiXCR, one entry per CDR3 protein. Of approximately 590,000 distinct CDR3 sequences in the sample, approximately 15% were seen once. The TCR originated in a young woman with Graves' hyperthyroidism. Input material: blood. This chain uses TRBV29-1 with TRBJ2-4; 7 bases match TRBD2. The CDR3 coding sequence is TGCAGCGTCGCTAGCGGTTTAGCCAAAAACATTCAGTACTTC. Translating it yields CSVASGLAKNIQYF.